This T cell receptor (beta chain) derives from a study of regulatory T cells in long-lasting Graves disease. This clonotype was picked up many times. Both iRepertoire HTBI primers and Arm-PCR of CDR3 regions were used to build the TCR beta libraries. TCRdb passed the multiplex PCR reads through MiXCR, listing each CDR3 protein once. This sample has approximately 210,000 distinct CDR3 sequences, with 18% found just once. The CDR3 covers 13 residues. The V and J ends lost 0 bases and 1 base respectively, with 3 bases between them. Time point denoted: newly diagnosed GD, antithyroid drugs for less than 3 months. RNA isolated from PBMCs was used to make the TCR library.

The sample consisted of peripheral blood mononuclear cells (PBMCs), taken at new diagnosis, from a patient treated with antithyroid drugs. This TCR was recovered from a female donor with Graves disease. This chain links TRBV12-3 or TRBV12-4 with TRBJ1-1, with D unclear. The CDR3 spells CASSLAANTEAFF. The CDR3 nucleotides are TGTGCCAGCAGTTTAGCAGCGAACACTGAAGCTTTCTTT.